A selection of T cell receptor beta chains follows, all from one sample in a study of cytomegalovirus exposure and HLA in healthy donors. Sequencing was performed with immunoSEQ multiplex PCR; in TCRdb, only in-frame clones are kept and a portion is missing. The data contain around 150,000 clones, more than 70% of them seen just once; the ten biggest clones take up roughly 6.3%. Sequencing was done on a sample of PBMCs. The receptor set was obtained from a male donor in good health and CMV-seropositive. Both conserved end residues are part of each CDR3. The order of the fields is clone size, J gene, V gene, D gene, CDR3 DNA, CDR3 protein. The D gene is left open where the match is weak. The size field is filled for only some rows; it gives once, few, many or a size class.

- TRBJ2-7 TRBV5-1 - TGCGCCAGCAGCTTGAATACAGGCTCCTACGAGCAGTACTTC CASSLNTGSYEQYF
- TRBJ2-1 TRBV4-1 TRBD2 TGCGCCAGCAGCCAAGACTTGTATGCCCGGACTAGCGGATCCTACAATGAGCAGTTCTTC CASSQDLYARTSGSYNEQFF
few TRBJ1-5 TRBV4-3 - TGCGCCAGCAGCCAAGAGAGATCTACGGGGCAGCCCCAGCATTTT CASSQERSTGQPQHF
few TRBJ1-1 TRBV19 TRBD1 TGTGCCAGTAGTTCCCGCGGGACAGGGGGTACTGAAGCTTTCTTT CASSSRGTGGTEAFF
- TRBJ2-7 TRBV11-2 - TGTGCCAGCAGTCTGACTGACTCCTACGAGCAGTACTTC CASSLTDSYEQYF
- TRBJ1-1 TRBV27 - TGTGCCAGCAGTTGGGGCGGGGGAAGCACTGAAGCTTTCTTT CASSWGGGSTEAFF
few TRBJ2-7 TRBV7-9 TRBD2 TGTGCCGCCGGGAGGGCGGCCGAGCAGTACTTC CAAGRAAEQYF
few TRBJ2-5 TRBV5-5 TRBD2 TGTGCCAGCCGCGAGGGAGGGGCTCTTAAAATACAAGAGACCCAGTACTTC CASREGGALKIQETQYF
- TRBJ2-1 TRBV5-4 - TGTGCCAGCAGCCTAAAAATCCTCGGCAATGAGCAGTTCTTC CASSLKILGNEQFF
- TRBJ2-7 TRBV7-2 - TGTGCCAGCAGCCGGACCCAGGGATCCTACGAGCAGTACTTC CASSRTQGSYEQYF
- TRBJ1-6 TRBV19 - TGTGCCAGTAGTAGTCTCCTAAATTCACCCCTCCACTTT CASSSLLNSPLHF
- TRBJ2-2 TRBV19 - TGTGCCACCTCCCTGGGCCTCGCGAACACCGGGGAGCTGTTTTTT CATSLGLANTGELFF
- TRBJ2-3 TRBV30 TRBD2 TGTGCCTGGAGTAGCGGGACTAGGGGCACAGATACGCAGTATTTT CAWSSGTRGTDTQYF
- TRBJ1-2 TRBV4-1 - TGCGCCAGCAGCCAAGACGGGGGGCAGCACTATGGCTACACCTTC CASSQDGGQHYGYTF
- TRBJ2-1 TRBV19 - TGTGCCAGTAGTAGTAGCCCTTCAACCCTTGAGCAGTTCTTC CASSSSPSTLEQFF
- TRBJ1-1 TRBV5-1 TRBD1 TGCGCCAGCAGCTTACTAATTGGACAGGTAATGAACACTGAAGCTTTCTTT CASSLLIGQVMNTEAFF
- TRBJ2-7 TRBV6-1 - TGTGCCAGCAGTGAACCGGTGGAGCAGTACTTC CASSEPVEQYF
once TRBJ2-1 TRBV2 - TGTGCCAGCAGTCAGAGACAGGCCAATGAGCAGTTCTTC CASSQRQANEQFF
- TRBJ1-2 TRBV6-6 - TGTGCCAGCACCCAACGGGACTTTAATGATAGTGACTACACCTTC CASTQRDFNDSDYTF
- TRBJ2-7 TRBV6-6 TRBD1 TGTGCCAGCAGCCCAACCGGGACAGGGTCCTACGAGCAGTACTTC CASSPTGTGSYEQYF
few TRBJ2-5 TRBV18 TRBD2 TGTGCCAGCTCACCAATAGGGGAGGGAGAGACCCAGTACTTC CASSPIGEGETQYF
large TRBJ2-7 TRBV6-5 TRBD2 TGTGCCAGCAGTTACCGGCGGGAGGGCCTCCACGAGCAGTACTTC CASSYRREGLHEQYF
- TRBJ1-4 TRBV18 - TGTGCCAGCTCAAAAACAGGATCAACTAATGAAAAACTGTTTTTT CASSKTGSTNEKLFF
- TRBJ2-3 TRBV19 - TGTGCCAGTACCTTCAGCGGGACAATCACAGATACGCAGTATTTT CASTFSGTITDTQYF
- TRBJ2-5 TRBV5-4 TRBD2 TGTGCCAGCAGCCAGAACGGACTAGCGGGAGAGACCCAGTACTTC CASSQNGLAGETQYF
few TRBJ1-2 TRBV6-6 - TGTGCCAGCAGACCCCCCGGGTTAGAGAATGGCTACACCTTC CASRPPGLENGYTF
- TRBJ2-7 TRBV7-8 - TGTGCCAGCAGCTTAGTGGCAGGGATTATCTACGAGCAGTACTTC CASSLVAGIIYEQYF
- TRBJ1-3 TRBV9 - TGTGCCAGCAGCGTTGGAGGGGGGGCGAACTCTGGAAACACCATATATTTT CASSVGGGANSGNTIYF
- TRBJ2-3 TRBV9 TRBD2 TGTGCCAGCAGCGTATGGCGGGAGGGGCCAGATACGCAGTATTTT CASSVWREGPDTQYF
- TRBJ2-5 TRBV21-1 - TGTGCCAGCAGCAACCCCTCGGGGGGGGAGACCCAGTACTTC CASSNPSGGETQYF
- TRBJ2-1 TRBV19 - TGTGCCAGTAGTCTGGCAGGGGACAATGAGCAGTTCTTC CASSLAGDNEQFF
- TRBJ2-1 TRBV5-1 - TGCGCCAGCAGCTTGGGCGGCTACAATGAGCAGTTCTTC CASSLGGYNEQFF
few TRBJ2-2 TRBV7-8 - TGTGCCAGCAGCTTATTCCGATCGCGCACCGGGGAGCTGTTTTTT CASSLFRSRTGELFF
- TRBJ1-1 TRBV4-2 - TGTGCCAGCAGCCCGTACCTAGGGGGGAACACTGAAGCTTTCTTT CASSPYLGGNTEAFF
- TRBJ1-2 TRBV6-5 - TGTGCCAGCAGAAATACAGGGCGATCCCTCTATGGCTACACCTTC CASRNTGRSLYGYTF
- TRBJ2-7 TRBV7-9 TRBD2 TGTGCCAGCAGCTCGTGGACTAGCGGGAGGAACGAGCAGTACTTC CASSSWTSGRNEQYF
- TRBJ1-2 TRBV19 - TGTGCCAGTAGTATAAACAGGGAAGGAGGCTACACCTTC CASSINREGGYTF
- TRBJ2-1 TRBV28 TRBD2 TGTGCCAGCAGTACCGGGACTAGCGGATACAATGAGCAGTTCTTC CASSTGTSGYNEQFF
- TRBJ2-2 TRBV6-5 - TGTGCCAGCATCTCGACAGCAAACACCGGGGAGCTGTTTTTT CASISTANTGELFF
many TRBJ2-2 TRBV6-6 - TGTGCCAGCAGTCCTATCAGCGCCCGCGGGGAGCTGTTTTTT CASSPISARGELFF
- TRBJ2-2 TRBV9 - TGTGCCAGCAGCGTAGGTGGGAGGTCCCGAACCGGGGAGCTATTTTTT CASSVGGRSRTGELFF
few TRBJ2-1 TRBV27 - TGTGCCAGCAGTTTACTGCAGGTTTCGGAGCAGTTCTTC CASSLLQVSEQFF
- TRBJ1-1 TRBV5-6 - TGTGCCAGCAGCCCACCCACCCAGGACACTGAAGCTTTCTTT CASSPPTQDTEAFF
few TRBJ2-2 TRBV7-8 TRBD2 TGTGCCAGCAGCCCAGGGACTAGCGTCACCGGGGAGCTGTTTTTT CASSPGTSVTGELFF
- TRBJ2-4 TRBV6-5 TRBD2 TGTGCCAGCAGTTACGACGGGAGGAAAAACATTCAGCACTTC CASSYDGRKNIQHF
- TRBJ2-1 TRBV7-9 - TGTGCCAGCAGCTTAAGGACAGAGTACAATGAGCAGTTCTTC CASSLRTEYNEQFF
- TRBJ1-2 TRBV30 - TGTGCCTGGAGTCCTACAGGGTTAAGGGGCTACACCTTC CAWSPTGLRGYTF
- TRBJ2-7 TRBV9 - TGTGCCAGCAGCCCGGTCGAGCAGTACTTC CASSPVEQYF
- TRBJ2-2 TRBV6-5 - TGTGCCAGCAGTTACTCTGTGGAGGTTAAGGAGCTGTTTTTT CASSYSVEVKELFF
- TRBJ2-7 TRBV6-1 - TGTGCCACCTCAGCCTGGCAAGGGGGCGAGCAGTACTTC CATSAWQGGEQYF
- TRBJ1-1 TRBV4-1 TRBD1 TGCGCCAGCAGCCAAGCTACGACAGGGCCTAAAGGCCAAGCTTTCTTT CASSQATTGPKGQAFF
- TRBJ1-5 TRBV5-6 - TGTGCCAGCAGCTTGGGGGGGCCCAATCAGCCCCAGCATTTT CASSLGGPNQPQHF
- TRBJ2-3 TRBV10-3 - TGTGCCATCAGTGACCAGTCCACAGATACGCAGTATTTT CAISDQSTDTQYF
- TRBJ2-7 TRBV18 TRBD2 TGTGCCAGCTCACCTAGCGGGAGCTCCTACGAGCAGTACTTC CASSPSGSSYEQYF
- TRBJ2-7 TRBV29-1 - TGCAGCGTTGAAGGCGGGAAGAACTACGAGCAGTACTTC CSVEGGKNYEQYF
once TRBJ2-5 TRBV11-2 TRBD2 TGTGCCAGCAGCTTAGGGGGACTAGCTGAGGGAGAGACCCAGTACTTC CASSLGGLAEGETQYF
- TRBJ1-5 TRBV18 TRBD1 TGTGCCAGCTCATCCCTCGGGACAGGGGGCAATCAGCCCCAGCATTTT CASSSLGTGGNQPQHF
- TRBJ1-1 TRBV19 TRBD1 TGTGCCAGTAGTAAGACAGGGGATATGAACACTGAAGCTTTCTTT CASSKTGDMNTEAFF
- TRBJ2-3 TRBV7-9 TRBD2 TGTGCCAGCAGCTTAGGGACTAGTGATACAGATACGCAGTATTTT CASSLGTSDTDTQYF